Listed below are T cell receptor beta chains from one sample, sequenced in a study of shared clonotypes between healthy human individuals. Clones were sequenced by immunoSEQ multiplex PCR, and TCRdb holds only the in-frame ones, with some missing. The repertoire holds roughly 2.2 million clones, with 85% to 95% as singletons. The sequenced sample consisted of naive CD4+ T cells from PBMCs. These receptors were collected from a man younger than 35 in good health. Some clones in this sample may be carry-over from other donors' samples. Each CDR3 is given with its conserved first and last residue. Fields, in order: clone size, V gene, J gene, D gene, CDR3 DNA, CDR3 protein. D genes are given only for firm matches. The size entry is marked missing in some rows and otherwise reads once, few, many or a size class.

-	TRBV28	TRBJ2-7	TRBD1	TGTGCCAGCAGTTTAGGGACAGTTCAAGGAGACGAGCAGTACTTC	CASSLGTVQGDEQYF
-	TRBV29-1	TRBJ1-1	TRBD1	TGCAGCGTTAAGGGACAGATGAACACTGAAGCTTTCTTT	CSVKGQMNTEAFF
-	TRBV11-3	TRBJ2-7	TRBD1	TGTGCCAGCAGCTTGGGACAGAACTACGAGCAGTACTTC	CASSLGQNYEQYF
-	TRBV19	TRBJ2-2	-	TGTGCCAGTAGTATTGGGCTAGCGCTCGATTACATGAACACCGGGGAGCTGTTTTTT	CASSIGLALDYMNTGELFF
few	TRBV30	TRBJ1-4	-	TGTGCCTGGAGTGCAACTAATGAAAAACTGTTTTTT	CAWSATNEKLFF
-	TRBV30	TRBJ2-1	-	TGTGCCTGGAGTGTACAGGGCAATGAGCAGTTCTTC	CAWSVQGNEQFF
-	TRBV2	TRBJ2-5	-	TGTGCCAGCAAAGGGGCTGGAGAGACCCAGTACTTC	CASKGAGETQYF
-	TRBV7-6	TRBJ2-1	-	TGTGCCAGCAGCTCAGAACTTCGGAATGAGCAGTTCTTC	CASSSELRNEQFF
-	TRBV6-5	TRBJ2-7	-	TGTGCCAGCAGTTACTGGGGGGCTCTCAACTACGAGCAGTACTTC	CASSYWGALNYEQYF
-	TRBV19	TRBJ2-3	-	TGTGCCAGTAGTTTCCAGAGACAGGGCACAGATACGCAGTATTTT	CASSFQRQGTDTQYF
-	TRBV6-1	TRBJ2-7	-	TGTGCCACCCGAGGGTCCTACGAGCAGTACTTC	CATRGSYEQYF
-	TRBV29-1	TRBJ2-1	-	TGCAGCGTTGAGTCCCTGGCCAGGACCACCAAGAGTTCCTACAATGAGCAGTTCTTC	CSVESLARTTKSSYNEQFF